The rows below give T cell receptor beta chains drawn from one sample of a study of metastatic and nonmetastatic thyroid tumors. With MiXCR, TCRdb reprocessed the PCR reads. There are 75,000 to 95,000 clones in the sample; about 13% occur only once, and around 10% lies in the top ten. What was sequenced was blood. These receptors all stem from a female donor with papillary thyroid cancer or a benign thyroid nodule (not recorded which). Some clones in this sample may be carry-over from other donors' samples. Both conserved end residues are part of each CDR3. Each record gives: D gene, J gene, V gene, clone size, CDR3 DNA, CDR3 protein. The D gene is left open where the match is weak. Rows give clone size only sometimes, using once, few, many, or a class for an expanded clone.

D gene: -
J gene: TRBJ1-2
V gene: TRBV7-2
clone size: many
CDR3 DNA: TGTGCCAGCAGCTTTAACAGGGCTGGCTACACCTTC
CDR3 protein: CASSFNRAGYTF

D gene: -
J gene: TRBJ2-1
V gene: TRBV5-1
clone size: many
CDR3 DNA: TGCGCCAGCAGCTTGTCTCCGGGGAGTAGGAACAATGAGCAGTTCTTC
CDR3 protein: CASSLSPGSRNNEQFF

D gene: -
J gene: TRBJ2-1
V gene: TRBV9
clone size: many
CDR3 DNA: TGTGCCAGCAGCGTAGGAAGCATTGACTTAGGGAATGAGCAGTTCTTC
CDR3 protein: CASSVGSIDLGNEQFF

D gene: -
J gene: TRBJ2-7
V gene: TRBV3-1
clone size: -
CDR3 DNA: TGTGCCAGCAGCCAAGTCACAAACGAGCAGTACTTC
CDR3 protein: CASSQVTNEQYF

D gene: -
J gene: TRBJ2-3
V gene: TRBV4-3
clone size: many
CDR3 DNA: TGCGCCAGCTCCTCCTACGGGGAGACAGATACGCAGTATTTT
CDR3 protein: CASSSYGETDTQYF

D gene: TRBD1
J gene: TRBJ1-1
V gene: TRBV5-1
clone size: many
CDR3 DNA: TGCGCCAGCAGCTTGAACCGGGACAGGGGGTTGGCTTTCTTT
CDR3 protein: CASSLNRDRGLAFF

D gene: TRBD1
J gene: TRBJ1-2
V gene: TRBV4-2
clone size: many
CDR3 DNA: TGTGCCAGCAGCCAAGATTTGGGGACAGTACGATACACCTTC
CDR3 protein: CASSQDLGTVRYTF

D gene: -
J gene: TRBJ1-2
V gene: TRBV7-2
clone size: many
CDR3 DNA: TGTGCCAGCCGGGGGATCCACTATGGCTACACCTTC
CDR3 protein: CASRGIHYGYTF

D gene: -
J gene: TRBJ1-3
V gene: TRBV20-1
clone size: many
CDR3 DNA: TGCAGTGCTAGAACCCTGGGGGGGGCCGGTGGAAACACCATATATTTT
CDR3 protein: CSARTLGGAGGNTIYF

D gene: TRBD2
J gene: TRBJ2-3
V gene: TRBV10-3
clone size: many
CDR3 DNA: TGTGCCATCAGTGATAGGATTAGCGGGAGCCCAGATACGCAGTATTTT
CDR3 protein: CAISDRISGSPDTQYF

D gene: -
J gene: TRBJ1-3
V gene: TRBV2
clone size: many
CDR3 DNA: TGTGCCAGCAGTGAAGCGCTTCGTTCCCCCATATATTTT
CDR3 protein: CASSEALRSPIYF